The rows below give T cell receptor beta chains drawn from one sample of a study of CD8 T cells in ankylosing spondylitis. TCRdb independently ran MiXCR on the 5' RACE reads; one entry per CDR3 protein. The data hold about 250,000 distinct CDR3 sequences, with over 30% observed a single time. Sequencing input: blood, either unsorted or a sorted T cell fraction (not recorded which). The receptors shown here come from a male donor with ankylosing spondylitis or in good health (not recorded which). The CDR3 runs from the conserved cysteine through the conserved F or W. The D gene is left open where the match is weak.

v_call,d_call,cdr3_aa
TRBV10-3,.,CATGTAREAEQYF
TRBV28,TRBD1,CASTRTGQGSEKLFF
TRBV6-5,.,CASSYSPGVTGELFF
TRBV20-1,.,CSAHREANQPQHF
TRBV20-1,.,CSARDDGRTDTQYF
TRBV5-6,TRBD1,CASSPGTGRQQETQYF
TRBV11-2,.,CASSLGQGNSRNYGYTF
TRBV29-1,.,CSVERRESQETQYF
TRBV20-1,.,CSAGDGSYEQYF
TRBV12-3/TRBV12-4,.,CASSLATNTDTQYF